The TCR beta chain described here comes from a study of T cells in Graves' hyperthyroidism and ophthalmopathy. Germline CDR1 SGHVS, CDR2 FNYEAQ. The V gene lost 3 bases and the J gene lost 7 bases, with 16 bases spanning the gap. This CDR3 has 15 residues. Whole-study findings and limits: Among thyroid clonotypes expanded above 0.001, most also appeared in blood.

This clonotype has ten or more counts. What it recognizes is unknown. RNA transcripts provided the source from which TCR beta CDR3 regions were amplified. With the HTBI primer set, the TCR CDR3 went through a first round of RT-PCR. A single record per CDR3 protein comes from TCRdb applying MiXCR to the multiplex PCR reads. The sample holds over 350,000 distinct CDR3 sequences, 11% to 15% seen once. Clinical symptoms, serum thyroxine, TRAb, thyroid ultrasound and orbital computed tomography established diagnosis. The source material was blood. The TCR was taken from a man in his fifties with Graves' ophthalmopathy. The chain couples TRBV7-6 to TRBJ2-1; tentative D call: TRBD1 (6 bases). The DNA of the CDR3 is TGTGCCAGCAGCTTGGAACAGGGACGGGTGAATGAGCAGTTCTTC. It yields the protein CASSLEQGRVNEQFF.